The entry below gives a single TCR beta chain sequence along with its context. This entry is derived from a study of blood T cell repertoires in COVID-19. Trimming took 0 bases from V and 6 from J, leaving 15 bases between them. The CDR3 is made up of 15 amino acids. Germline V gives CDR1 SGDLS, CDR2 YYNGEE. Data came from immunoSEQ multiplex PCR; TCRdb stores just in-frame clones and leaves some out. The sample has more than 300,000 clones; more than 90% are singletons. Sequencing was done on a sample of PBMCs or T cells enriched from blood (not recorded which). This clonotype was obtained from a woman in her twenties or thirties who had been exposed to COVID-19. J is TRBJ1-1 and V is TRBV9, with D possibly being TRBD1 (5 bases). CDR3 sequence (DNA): TGTGCCAGCAGCGTAGTCCGCGGGGGAATCTCTGAAGCTTTCTTT. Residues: CASSVVRGGISEAFF.